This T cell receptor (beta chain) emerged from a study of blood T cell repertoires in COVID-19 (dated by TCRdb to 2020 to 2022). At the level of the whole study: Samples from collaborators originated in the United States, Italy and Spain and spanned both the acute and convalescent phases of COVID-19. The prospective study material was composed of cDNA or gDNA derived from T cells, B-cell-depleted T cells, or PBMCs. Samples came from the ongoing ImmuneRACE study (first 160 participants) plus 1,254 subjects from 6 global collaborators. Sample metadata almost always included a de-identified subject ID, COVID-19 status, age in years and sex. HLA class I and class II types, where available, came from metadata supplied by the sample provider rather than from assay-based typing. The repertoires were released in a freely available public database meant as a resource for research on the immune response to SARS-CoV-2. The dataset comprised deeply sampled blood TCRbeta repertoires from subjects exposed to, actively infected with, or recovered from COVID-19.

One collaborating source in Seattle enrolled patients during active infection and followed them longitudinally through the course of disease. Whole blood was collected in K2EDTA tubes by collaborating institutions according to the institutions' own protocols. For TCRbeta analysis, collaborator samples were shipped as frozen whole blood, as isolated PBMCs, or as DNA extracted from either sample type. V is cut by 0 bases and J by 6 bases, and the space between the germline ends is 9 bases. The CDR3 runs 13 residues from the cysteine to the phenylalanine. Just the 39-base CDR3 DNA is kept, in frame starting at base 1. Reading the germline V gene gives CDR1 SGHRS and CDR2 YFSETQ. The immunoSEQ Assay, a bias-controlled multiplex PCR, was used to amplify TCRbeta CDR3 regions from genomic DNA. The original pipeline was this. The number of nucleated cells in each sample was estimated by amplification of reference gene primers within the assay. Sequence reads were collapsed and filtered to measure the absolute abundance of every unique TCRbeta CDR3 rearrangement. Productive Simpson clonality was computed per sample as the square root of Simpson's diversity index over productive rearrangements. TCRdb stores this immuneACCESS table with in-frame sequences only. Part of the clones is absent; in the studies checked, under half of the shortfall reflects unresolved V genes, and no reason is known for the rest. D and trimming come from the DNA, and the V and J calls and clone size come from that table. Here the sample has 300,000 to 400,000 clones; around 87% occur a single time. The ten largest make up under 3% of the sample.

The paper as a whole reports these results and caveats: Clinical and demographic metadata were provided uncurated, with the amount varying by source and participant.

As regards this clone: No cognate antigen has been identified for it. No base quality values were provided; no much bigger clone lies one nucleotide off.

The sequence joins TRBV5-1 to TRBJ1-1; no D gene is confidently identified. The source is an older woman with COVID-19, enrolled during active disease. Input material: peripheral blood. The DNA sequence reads TGCGCCAGCAGCTTGGAACTGCGGGCTGAAGCTTTCTTT. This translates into CASSLELRAEAFF.